This paragraph reports one T cell receptor (beta chain). Its specificity is unknown. The V and J ends lost 4 bases and 3 bases respectively, with 11 bases between them. The CDR3 runs 14 residues. These data come from a study of post-analysis software for immune sequencing data. The study, taken as a whole, reports: When the samples were clustered directly with F measure, those that had been prepared in the same batch showed strong co-clustering. Normalized Chao1 diversity in multiple sclerosis patients fell significantly below that of controls. Five TRBV segments, including TRBV5-6, TRBV5-1 and TRBV20-1, were more frequent in patients than controls.

Prepared libraries of TCR beta cDNA carried unique molecular identifiers. Out of 1 to 10 million T cells, about 460,000 cDNA molecules were generated. MiXCR, run by TCRdb on the PCR reads, gives a single entry per CDR3 protein. The sample consists of 450,000 to 650,000 distinct CDR3 sequences, about 40% of them appearing once. The specimen was blood. The receptor comes from a girl aged 5 to 17 with multiple sclerosis. The chain has TRBV12-3 or TRBV12-4 and TRBJ2-3, with D hard to call. The CDR3 nucleotides are TGTGCCAGCAGTTCCGGTCCAGGAACAGATACGCAGTATTTT. Translating it yields CASSSGPGTDTQYF.